These T cell receptor beta chains were read from a single sample in a study of blood T cell repertoires in COVID-19. Generated by immunoSEQ multiplex PCR, the TCRdb table keeps only in-frame clones and is missing some. The sample contains approximately 300,000 clones, around nine tenths of which appear only once. The sequencing sample was made of PBMCs or T cells enriched from blood (not recorded which). These TCRs come from a man between 60 and 75 years old who had recovered from COVID-19. Both conserved end residues are part of each CDR3. The D gene is left open where the match is weak. Where a row states a size, it is once, few, many or the class of an expanded clone; other rows omit it.

CDR3nt: TGTGCCATCAGTGAGTCGGGCACCACAGATACGCAGTATTTT; CDR3aa: CAISESGTTDTQYF; d_gene: NA; v_gene: TRBV10-3; abundance: NA; j_gene: TRBJ2-3
CDR3nt: TGTGCCAGTAGTTTATATTCAGCAAAACAGATCATGAACACTGAAGCTTTCTTT; CDR3aa: CASSLYSAKQIMNTEAFF; d_gene: NA; v_gene: TRBV19; abundance: once; j_gene: TRBJ1-1
CDR3nt: TGCGCCAGCAGTGAACCGGGACAGGCCACAGATACGCAGTATTTT; CDR3aa: CASSEPGQATDTQYF; d_gene: TRBD1; v_gene: TRBV10-1; abundance: NA; j_gene: TRBJ2-3
CDR3nt: TGTGCCAGCAGTTTAGGGGCAGCTAACTATGGCTACACCTTC; CDR3aa: CASSLGAANYGYTF; d_gene: NA; v_gene: TRBV28; abundance: NA; j_gene: TRBJ1-2
CDR3nt: TGTGCCAGCAGCACTCTAAATGATCCAGGGCCTGATTCACCCCTCCACTTT; CDR3aa: CASSTLNDPGPDSPLHF; d_gene: NA; v_gene: TRBV28; abundance: NA; j_gene: TRBJ1-6
CDR3nt: TGTGCCAGCAGCCCAGGGGACAGATACTATGGCTACACCTTC; CDR3aa: CASSPGDRYYGYTF; d_gene: TRBD1; v_gene: TRBV7-2; abundance: NA; j_gene: TRBJ1-2
CDR3nt: TGTGCCAGCAGCCAAGTGGCCAATAATTCACCCCTCCACTTT; CDR3aa: CASSQVANNSPLHF; d_gene: NA; v_gene: TRBV3-1/TRBV3-2; abundance: NA; j_gene: TRBJ1-6
CDR3nt: TGTGCCAGCAGCAAAGTCCCCAGGGGGCACCGTGTGGGGGCTGAAGCTTTCTTT; CDR3aa: CASSKVPRGHRVGAEAFF; d_gene: NA; v_gene: TRBV21-1; abundance: NA; j_gene: TRBJ1-1
CDR3nt: TGTGCCAGCTCACAACTTTCAGTCGGACAGGGTGGTTGGAATCAGCCCCAGCATTTT; CDR3aa: CASSQLSVGQGGWNQPQHF; d_gene: TRBD1; v_gene: TRBV18; abundance: NA; j_gene: TRBJ1-5
CDR3nt: TGCGCCAGCAGCTCGGACAGGGTTAGCCACGAGCAGTACTTC; CDR3aa: CASSSDRVSHEQYF; d_gene: TRBD1; v_gene: TRBV5-1; abundance: NA; j_gene: TRBJ2-7
CDR3nt: TGTGCCAGCAGCAGGACAGGGGTGGATGAGCAGTTCTTC; CDR3aa: CASSRTGVDEQFF; d_gene: TRBD1; v_gene: TRBV7-9; abundance: NA; j_gene: TRBJ2-1
CDR3nt: TGTGCCAGCAGTGACGTGGGGAGGGCTAATTCACCCCTCCACTTT; CDR3aa: CASSDVGRANSPLHF; d_gene: NA; v_gene: TRBV6-1; abundance: NA; j_gene: TRBJ1-6
CDR3nt: TGCGCCAGCAGCCTGGATGGAGGGATTCGGGGCTACACCTTC; CDR3aa: CASSLDGGIRGYTF; d_gene: NA; v_gene: TRBV5-1; abundance: NA; j_gene: TRBJ1-2
CDR3nt: TGTGCCATGGGACAGTACTACGAGCAGTACTTC; CDR3aa: CAMGQYYEQYF; d_gene: TRBD1; v_gene: TRBV28; abundance: NA; j_gene: TRBJ2-7
CDR3nt: TGCGCCAGCAGCTTGGCTCCAGGGGGCGCGGAGGAAAAACTGTTTTTT; CDR3aa: CASSLAPGGAEEKLFF; d_gene: TRBD1; v_gene: TRBV5-1; abundance: NA; j_gene: TRBJ1-4
CDR3nt: TGTGCCAGCAGTTACCTAGCCTACGAGCAGTACTTC; CDR3aa: CASSYLAYEQYF; d_gene: NA; v_gene: TRBV6-2/TRBV6-3; abundance: NA; j_gene: TRBJ2-7
CDR3nt: TGCAGCGTTAATTGGCTAGCTACAGATACGCAGTATTTT; CDR3aa: CSVNWLATDTQYF; d_gene: NA; v_gene: TRBV29-1; abundance: NA; j_gene: TRBJ2-3
CDR3nt: TGTGCCAGGCCTCAGGGGTACGAGCAGTACTTC; CDR3aa: CARPQGYEQYF; d_gene: NA; v_gene: TRBV6-5; abundance: NA; j_gene: TRBJ2-7
CDR3nt: TGTGCCAGCAATCGAGGGATGGAGACCCAGTACTTC; CDR3aa: CASNRGMETQYF; d_gene: NA; v_gene: TRBV2; abundance: NA; j_gene: TRBJ2-5
CDR3nt: TGTGCCAGCAGCTTAAGCGTGGGGGGGACTGAAGCTTTCTTT; CDR3aa: CASSLSVGGTEAFF; d_gene: NA; v_gene: TRBV11-1; abundance: NA; j_gene: TRBJ1-1
CDR3nt: TGTGCCAGCAGCCAAGGTGACCAGGGGTCTGGAAACACCATATATTTT; CDR3aa: CASSQGDQGSGNTIYF; d_gene: NA; v_gene: TRBV3-1/TRBV3-2; abundance: NA; j_gene: TRBJ1-3
CDR3nt: TGTGCCAGCAGTGAAAACGGGATCTCTGGAAACACCATATATTTT; CDR3aa: CASSENGISGNTIYF; d_gene: NA; v_gene: TRBV2; abundance: once; j_gene: TRBJ1-3
CDR3nt: TGTGCCAGCAGCTCCGACGGGGGGAGGGCCCCTCGAAATGAGCAGTTCTTC; CDR3aa: CASSSDGGRAPRNEQFF; d_gene: TRBD2; v_gene: TRBV7-9; abundance: NA; j_gene: TRBJ2-1
CDR3nt: TGTGCCAGCAGCATCTACAGGGAGGGGCAGTACTTC; CDR3aa: CASSIYREGQYF; d_gene: NA; v_gene: TRBV5-6; abundance: NA; j_gene: TRBJ2-7